This TCR beta chain comes out of a study of response to subunit inactivated influenza vaccine. The CDR3 is made up of 15 amino acids. V was clipped by 1 base and J by 4 bases, with 11 bases between them. In TCRdb, the RT-PCR reads were re-called with MiXCR into one record per CDR3 protein. This table has around 320,000 distinct CDR3 sequences, about 20% appearing once. This clonotype showed up just a few times. The source is a man aged 50 to 75 who received an inactivated influenza vaccine. The rearrangement uses TRBV12-3 or TRBV12-4 and TRBJ1-5; D might be TRBD1 (5 bases). This specimen consisted of PBMCs from blood, obtained less than 22 months after vaccination. As DNA, the CDR3 is TGTGCCAGCAGTTTAGGCTATGGGGCAAATCAGCCCCAGCATTTT. This translates into CASSLGYGANQPQHF.